The present TCR beta chain was sequenced within a study of T-cell memory formation after mild COVID-19 (dated by TCRdb to the early 2020s). About the study as a whole: Most TCR sequence clusters were specific to one of the two donors. In two donors, T-cell clones that expanded and contracted after mild COVID-19 were tracked by sequencing TCRalpha and TCRbeta repertoires over time. The cohort comprised two young, previously healthy adult volunteers, one female and one male.

The junction shows trimming of 4 bases on V and 2 bases on J, plus 11 bases between the germline ends. From the cysteine through the phenylalanine, the CDR3 covers 13 amino acids. Only the CDR3 DNA is retained, 39 bases long and in frame from the first base. From a lookup of the germline V gene, CDR1 and CDR2 are SQVTM and ANQGSEA. Ficoll-Paque density gradient centrifugation was used to isolate PBMCs. Sequenced on an Illumina NovaSeq 6000. Using 5'RACE with constant-segment primers, TCRalpha and TCRbeta cDNA libraries were constructed, with sample barcodes and unique molecular identifiers added in the process. Trizol reagent was used to extract RNA from every sample. Libraries were amplified in two PCR steps, with a second sample barcode and Illumina TruSeq adapters added in the second step. The libraries were sequenced on an Illumina NovaSeq using 2 x 150 bp paired-end reads. From the authors' description of their analysis: With migec v1.2.7, reads were demultiplexed and then collapsed into UMI-guided consensus sequences. Using mixcr v2.1.11, the UMI consensuses were aligned to TRA and TRB V and J templates and assembled into clonotypes. A clonotype was counted as expanded or contracted only if both edgeR and NoisET called the change significant, with noise models trained on biological replicates. For edgeR calls, a false discovery rate-adjusted p below 0.01 and a log2 fold-change threshold of 1 were applied. PCA with hierarchical clustering of max-normalized trajectories of the 1000 most abundant clonotypes was used as exploratory dynamics analysis. Separately sequenced CD4+ and CD8+ repertoires were used to assign the CD4 or CD8 phenotype of responding clones. TCRdb handled the public reads itself, with Q25 trimming in fastp and clone calling in MiXCR, and kept productive beta chains. When rows share a CDR3 protein, they turn into one entry using the most common DNA and genes. These V and J calls are TCRdb output, not the study's own analysis. For this sample the table gives 210,000 or so distinct CDR3 sequences, of which around 30% were detected only once. Jointly, the top ten make up about an eighth of the sample.

The investigation overall reported the following: Only a couple of mild cases were covered in the study, and larger cohorts including severe cases with pre-infection samples were considered necessary. Contracting CD4+ clones were located mainly in the CM and EM memory subsets, whereas CD8+ clones were found to be enriched in EMRA. Some responding clones were found in pre-infection memory, which suggests that pre-existing cross-reactive memory T cells took part in the SARS-CoV-2 response. From day 15 to 85, contracting clones showed balanced CD4/CD8 phenotypes, whereas a second wave of clones that expanded from day 15 to 37 leaned towards CD4+. Whether the second-wave clones peaking on day 37 were SARS-CoV-2 specific was not confirmed.

This clonotype was seen only a few times. The clone's antigen remains unknown. No much larger clone exists at a distance of one base, and base qualities are not known. What was sequenced was PBMCs or a T cell subset sorted from them (not recorded which). The sequence joins TRBV29-1 to TRBJ2-5; D gene: possibly TRBD2, on 5 matching bases. This clonotype was obtained from an adult woman who had mild COVID-19 (a few samples of this study predate the infection). The sample titles of this study are shuffled in the database, so cell type and time point are left out; the donor was told from shared clones. The DNA reads as follows: TGCAGCGTTGGAGGGTTCTGGCAAGAGACCCAGTACTTC. Its amino acids are CSVGGFWQETQYF.